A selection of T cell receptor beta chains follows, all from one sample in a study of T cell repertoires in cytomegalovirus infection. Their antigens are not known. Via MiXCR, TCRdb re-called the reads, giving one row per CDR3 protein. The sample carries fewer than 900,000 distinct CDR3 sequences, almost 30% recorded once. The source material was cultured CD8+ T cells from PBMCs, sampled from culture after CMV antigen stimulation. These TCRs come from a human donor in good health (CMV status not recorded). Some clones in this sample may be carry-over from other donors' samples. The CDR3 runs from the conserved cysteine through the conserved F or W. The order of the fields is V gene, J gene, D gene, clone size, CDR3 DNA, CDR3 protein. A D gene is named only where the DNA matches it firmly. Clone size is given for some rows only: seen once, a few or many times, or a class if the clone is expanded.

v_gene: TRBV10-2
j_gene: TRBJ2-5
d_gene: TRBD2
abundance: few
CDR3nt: TGCGCCAGCAGACCTAAAGGGACTAGCGGGGGGGAGACCCAGTACTTC
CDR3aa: CASRPKGTSGGETQYF

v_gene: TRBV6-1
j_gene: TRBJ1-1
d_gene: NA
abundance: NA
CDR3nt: TGTGCCGCCATGGGCGGGGGGCAGCACACTGAAGCTTTCTTT
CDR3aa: CAAMGGGQHTEAFF

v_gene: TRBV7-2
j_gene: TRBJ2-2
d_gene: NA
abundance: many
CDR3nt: TGTGCCAGCAGCAACCCGGACCGATACACCGGGGAGCTGTTTTTT
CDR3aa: CASSNPDRYTGELFF

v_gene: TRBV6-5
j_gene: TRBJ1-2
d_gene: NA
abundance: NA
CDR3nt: TGTGCCAGCAGTTACTACAGGGACACCTTTTGGGGCTACACCTTC
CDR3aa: CASSYYRDTFWGYTF

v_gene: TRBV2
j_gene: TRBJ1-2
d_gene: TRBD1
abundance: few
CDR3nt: TGTGCCAGCCAGACAGGGCCTAGGGATGGCTACACCTTC
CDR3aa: CASQTGPRDGYTF

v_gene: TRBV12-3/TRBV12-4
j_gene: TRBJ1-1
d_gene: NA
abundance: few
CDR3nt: TGTGCCAGCAGTCCTCATGAGGCCCTGGAGACTGAAGCTTTCTTT
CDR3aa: CASSPHEALETEAFF

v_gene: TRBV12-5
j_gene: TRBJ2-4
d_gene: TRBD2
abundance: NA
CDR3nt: TGTGCTAGTAGCGGGGGTCTGGGGCTCTACTTC
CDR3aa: CASSGGLGLYF

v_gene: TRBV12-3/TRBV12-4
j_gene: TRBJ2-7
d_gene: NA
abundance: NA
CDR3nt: TGTGCCAGCAGTTTCCACAGGCCCCCCTACGAGCAGTACTTC
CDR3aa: CASSFHRPPYEQYF

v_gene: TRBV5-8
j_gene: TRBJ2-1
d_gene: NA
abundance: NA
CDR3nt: TGTGCCAGCAGCTTGGCCCCGGGGCCTGCCTACAATGAGCAGTTCTTC
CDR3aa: CASSLAPGPAYNEQFF

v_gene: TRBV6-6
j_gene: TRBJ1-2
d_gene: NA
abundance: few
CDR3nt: TGTGCCAGCAGTACTTACACCTTC
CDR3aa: CASSTYTF

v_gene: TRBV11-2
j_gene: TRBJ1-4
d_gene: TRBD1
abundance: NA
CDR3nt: TGTGCCAGCAGCGGATATTTACAGGGGACACCAACTAATGAAAAACTGTTTTTT
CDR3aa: CASSGYLQGTPTNEKLFF

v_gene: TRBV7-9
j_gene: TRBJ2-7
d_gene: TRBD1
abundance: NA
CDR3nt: TGTGCCAGCAGCCACCCGATGGGGACAGGGATCTACGAGCAGTACTTC
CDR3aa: CASSHPMGTGIYEQYF

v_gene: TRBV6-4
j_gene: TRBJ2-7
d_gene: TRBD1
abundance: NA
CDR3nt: TGTGCCAGCAGTGCTACAGGGGCGGACGAGCAGTACTTC
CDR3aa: CASSATGADEQYF

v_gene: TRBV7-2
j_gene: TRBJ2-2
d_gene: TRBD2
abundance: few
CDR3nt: TGTGCCAGCAGCCTATGGACTAGCGGGGGGTTCACCGGGGAGCTGTTTTTT
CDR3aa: CASSLWTSGGFTGELFF

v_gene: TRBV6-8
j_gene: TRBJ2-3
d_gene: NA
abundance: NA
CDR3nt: TGTGCCAGCAGCACTGGACAGTTAGAGGCAGATACGCAGTATTTT
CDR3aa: CASSTGQLEADTQYF

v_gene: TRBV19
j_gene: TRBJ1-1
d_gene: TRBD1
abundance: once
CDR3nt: TGTGCCAGTAGTATGACAGGGGGGCACACTGAAGCTTTCTTT
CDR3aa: CASSMTGGHTEAFF

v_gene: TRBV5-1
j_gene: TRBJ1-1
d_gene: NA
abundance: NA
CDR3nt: TGCGCCAGCAGCTTGGTTTGGGCGAACACTGAAGCTTTCTTT
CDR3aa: CASSLVWANTEAFF

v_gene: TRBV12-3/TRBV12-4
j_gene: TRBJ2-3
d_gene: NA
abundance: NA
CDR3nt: TGTGCCAGCAGTTCCCAAGGGATCGTGGGCACAGATACGCAGTATTTT
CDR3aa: CASSSQGIVGTDTQYF

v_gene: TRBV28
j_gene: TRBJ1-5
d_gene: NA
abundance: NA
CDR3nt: TGTGCCAGCAGTATACAGGGAATTTATCAGCCCCAGCATTTT
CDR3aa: CASSIQGIYQPQHF

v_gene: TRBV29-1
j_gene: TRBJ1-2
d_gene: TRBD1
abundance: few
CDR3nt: TGCAGCGTAACAGGGGGCAACTATGGCTACACCTTC
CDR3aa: CSVTGGNYGYTF

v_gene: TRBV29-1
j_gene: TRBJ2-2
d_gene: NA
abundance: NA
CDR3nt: TGCAGCGTTGCAGGGACCGGGGAGCTGTTTTTT
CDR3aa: CSVAGTGELFF

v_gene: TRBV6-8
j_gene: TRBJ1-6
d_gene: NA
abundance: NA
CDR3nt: TGTGCCAGCAGTTTGTCTGCTTCGCCAAATTCACCCCTCCACTTT
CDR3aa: CASSLSASPNSPLHF

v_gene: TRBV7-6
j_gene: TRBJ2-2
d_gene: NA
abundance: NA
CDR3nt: TGTGCCAGCAGCTCCGAGGGCAGTACCGGGGAGCTGTTTTTT
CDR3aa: CASSSEGSTGELFF

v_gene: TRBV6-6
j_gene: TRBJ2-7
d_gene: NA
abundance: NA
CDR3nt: TGTGCCAGCAGCTTATCCCCCGGACAGTTTTACGAGCAGTACTTC
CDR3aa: CASSLSPGQFYEQYF

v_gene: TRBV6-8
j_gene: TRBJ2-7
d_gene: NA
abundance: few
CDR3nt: TGTGCCAGCAAAATGGGGAGCGAGCAGTACTTC
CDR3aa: CASKMGSEQYF

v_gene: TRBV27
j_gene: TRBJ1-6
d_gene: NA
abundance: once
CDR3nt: TGTGCCACCCAACTCGATTCCTATAATTCACCCCTCCACTTT
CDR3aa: CATQLDSYNSPLHF

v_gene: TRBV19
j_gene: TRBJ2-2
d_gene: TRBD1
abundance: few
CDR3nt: TGTGCCAGTAGACTCCACAGGGGTGAACTGTTTTTT
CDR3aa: CASRLHRGELFF

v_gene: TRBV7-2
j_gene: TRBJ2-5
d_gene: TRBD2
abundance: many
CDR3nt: TGTGCCAGCACCTTATTCGACTCGGGGGAGGGGACCCAGTACTTC
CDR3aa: CASTLFDSGEGTQYF

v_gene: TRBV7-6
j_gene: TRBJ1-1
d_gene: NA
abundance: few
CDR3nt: TGTGCCAGCAGCCCACAGGTAGTTAGGGGTGAAGCTTTCTTT
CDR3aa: CASSPQVVRGEAFF

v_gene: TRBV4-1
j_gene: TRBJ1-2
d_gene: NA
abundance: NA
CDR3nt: TGCGCCAGCAGCCAAACCCAGGGAAACTATGGCTACACCTTC
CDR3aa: CASSQTQGNYGYTF

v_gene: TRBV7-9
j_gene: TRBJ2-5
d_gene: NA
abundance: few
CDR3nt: TGTGCCAGCAGCTTAGCCAGGGGTGAGACCCAGTACTTC
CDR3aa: CASSLARGETQYF

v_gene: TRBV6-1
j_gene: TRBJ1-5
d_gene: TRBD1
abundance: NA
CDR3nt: TGTGCCAGCAGTGGACAGGGGGGCATCGGCAATCAGCCCCAGCATTTT
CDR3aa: CASSGQGGIGNQPQHF

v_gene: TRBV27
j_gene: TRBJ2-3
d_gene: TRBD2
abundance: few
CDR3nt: TGTGCCAGCAGTTCACGGACTAGCGGGCGCGTCACAGATACGCAGTATTTT
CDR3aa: CASSSRTSGRVTDTQYF

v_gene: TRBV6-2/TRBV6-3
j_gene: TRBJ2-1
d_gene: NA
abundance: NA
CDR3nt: TGTGCCAGCAGTTACTCGTCGGGCCCAGGGGAGCAGTTCTTC
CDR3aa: CASSYSSGPGEQFF

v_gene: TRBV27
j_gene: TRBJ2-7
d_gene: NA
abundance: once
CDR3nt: TGTGCCAGCAGTGCCGGAGGAGGGTTCGAGCAGTACTTC
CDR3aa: CASSAGGGFEQYF

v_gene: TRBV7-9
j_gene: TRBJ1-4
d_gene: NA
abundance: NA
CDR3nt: TGTGCCAGCTCGAAAATAGGAGCTAATGAAAAACTGTTTTTT
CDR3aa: CASSKIGANEKLFF

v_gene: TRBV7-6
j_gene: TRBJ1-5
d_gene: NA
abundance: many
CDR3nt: TGTGCCAGCAGCCCCGAAGCGGGGGAAGGTGGCAATCAGCCCCAGCATTTT
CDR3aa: CASSPEAGEGGNQPQHF

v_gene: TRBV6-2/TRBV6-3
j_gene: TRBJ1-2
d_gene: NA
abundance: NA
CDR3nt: TGTGCCAGCAGTTACACCGGGTTCGATGGCTACACCTTC
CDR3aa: CASSYTGFDGYTF